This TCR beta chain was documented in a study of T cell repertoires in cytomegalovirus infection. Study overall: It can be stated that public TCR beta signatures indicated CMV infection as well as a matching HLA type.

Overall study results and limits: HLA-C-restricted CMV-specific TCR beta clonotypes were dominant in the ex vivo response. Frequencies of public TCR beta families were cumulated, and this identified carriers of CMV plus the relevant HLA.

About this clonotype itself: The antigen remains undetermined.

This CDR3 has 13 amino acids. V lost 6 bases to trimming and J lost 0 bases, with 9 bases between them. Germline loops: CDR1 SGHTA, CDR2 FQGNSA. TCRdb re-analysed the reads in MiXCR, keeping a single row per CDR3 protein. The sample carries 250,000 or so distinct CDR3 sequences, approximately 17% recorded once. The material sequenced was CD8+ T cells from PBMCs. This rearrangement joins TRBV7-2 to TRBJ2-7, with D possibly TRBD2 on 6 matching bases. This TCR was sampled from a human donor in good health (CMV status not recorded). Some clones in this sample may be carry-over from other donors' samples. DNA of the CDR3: TGTGCCAGCAGGTGGGACTCCTCCTACGAGCAGTACTTC. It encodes CASRWDSSYEQYF.